This entry lists 14 T cell receptor beta chains sequenced from one sample in a study of blood T cells in healthy people across ages. For the second PCR, which ran for 7 to 11 cycles, a sample-barcoded 5' primer and a J-beta primer mix were used. From the 5' RACE reads, TCRdb called clonotypes with MiXCR, one entry per CDR3 protein. Here the sample spans around 900,000 distinct CDR3 sequences, about 28% being singletons. Sequenced: blood. These TCRs come from an elderly woman in good health.

This clonotype was seen ten or more times. V is TRBV3-1 and J is TRBJ2-1, with 9 nucleotides matching TRBD2. Trimming at V came to 6 bases and at J to 0 bases, leaving 0 bases not matched to a gene. Germline V gene data show CDR1 as LGHDT and CDR2 as YNNKEL (reference sequence). The CDR3 contains 14 residues. The CDR3 sequence is CASRTSGSYNEQFF. The DNA of the CDR3 is TGTGCCAGCAGGACTAGCGGCTCCTACAATGAGCAGTTCTTC.

V and J are TRBV4-1 and TRBJ2-1; TRBD2 agrees at 10 bases. CDR3 length: 18 amino acids. Trimming cost V 2 bases and J 2 bases; bases outside gene matches: 9. Germline V lookup: CDR1 MGHRA, CDR2 YSYEKL. CDR3 loop: CASSQFGSGGAPYNEQFF. The CDR3 region has the DNA TGCGCCAGCAGCCAATTTGGGAGCGGGGGGGCACCCTACAATGAGCAGTTCTTC.

Ten or more counts support this clonotype. V usage is TRBV4-2 and J usage is TRBJ2-5; 8 bases align to TRBD2. The CDR3 has 15 residues. J lost 0 bases, V lost 1 base, and 1 base had no gene match. Per the germline V gene, CDR1 is LGHNA and CDR2 is YNFKEQ. CDR3 sequence (DNA): TGTGCCAGCAGCCAAGGACTAGCGAACCAAGAGACCCAGTACTTC. Protein: CASSQGLANQETQYF.

V usage is TRBV5-1 and J usage is TRBJ1-1; D perhaps matches TRBD1 (5 bases). CDR1 and CDR2 from the germline V gene are SGHRS and YFSETQ. Between the trimmed V and J ends, which lost 1 base and 5 bases, there was a span of 15 bases. The CDR3 is 15 amino acids. The CDR3: CASSLTSSGQTEAFF. In nucleotides, the CDR3 is TGCGCCAGCAGCTTGACGTCGTCAGGGCAAACTGAAGCTTTCTTT. Filled out from reference TRBV5-1 and TRBJ1-1, the complete variable domain reads KAGVTQTPRYLIKTRGQQVTLSCSPISGHRSVSWYQQTPGQGLQFLFEYFSETQRNKGNFPGRFSGRQFSNSRSEMNVSTLELGDSALYLCASSLTSSGQTEAFFGQGTRLTVV.

This clonotype was counted only a few times. The rearrangement links TRBV2 to TRBJ2-7; D is ambiguous. This CDR3 comprises 12 residues. Germline V CDR1 and CDR2: SNHLY, FYNNEI. The V gene lost 4 bases and the J gene lost 3 bases, with 7 bases spanning the gap. CDR3 sequence reads: CASSGFSYEQYF. The CDR3 DNA is TGTGCCAGCAGTGGGTTCAGCTACGAGCAGTACTTC.

Of note for this clonotype: A read error may be the cause here, since a much bigger clone is one base away. V is TRBV11-2 and J is TRBJ2-1, with unresolved D. The CDR3 spans 11 residues. CDR1 and CDR2 from the germline V gene are SGHAT and FQNNGV. The V gene lost 11 bases and the J gene lost 8 bases, with 13 bases spanning the gap. Here the CDR3 reads CACTLYHEQFF. The DNA for the CDR3 is TGTGCCTGCACCCTGTACCATGAGCAGTTCTTC.

The chain employs TRBV7-6 and TRBJ2-5; D may be TRBD2 (6 bases). The ends were cut back, 2 bases at V and 5 bases at J, with 9 bases in the middle. Germline CDR1 and CDR2: SGHVS and FNYEAQ. CDR3 length: 13 amino acids. Written as DNA, the CDR3 is TGTGCCAGCAGCTTATTTACTAGCGAGACCCAGTACTTC. The encoded protein is CASSLFTSETQYF.

This clonotype has a count of ten or more. The gene calls are TRBV6-5 and TRBJ1-1, with 9 bases identical to TRBD1. CDR1 and CDR2 from the germline V gene are MNHEY and SVGAGI. Germline trimming cut 10 bases from V and 11 bases from J; bases unmatched to any gene: 11. This CDR3 region has 12 residues. The CDR3, as DNA: TGTGCCACCTGCCCTGGGACAGGGAGGGCTTTCTTT. Translating gives CATCPGTGRAFF.

In regard to this clonotype: This could be a read error, since a much larger clone is one nucleotide away. The chain uses TRBV20-1 and TRBJ1-2, with D unclear. Germline-derived CDR1 and CDR2 are DFQATT and SNEGSKA (reference sequence). The CDR3 is made up of 12 amino acids. CDR3 DNA sequence: TGCAGTGCTCAATACGGGTTATATGGCCACACCTTC. Protein: CSAQYGLYGHTF.

This clonotype was counted ten times or more. This chain links TRBV29-1 with TRBJ2-3; tentatively, D is TRBD1 (6 bases). The V and J ends lost 1 base and 2 bases respectively, with 10 bases between them. Per the germline V gene, CDR1 is SQVTM and CDR2 is ANQGSEA. The CDR3 is made up of 14 amino acids. The CDR3 nucleotides read TGCAGCGTTGAAGTAAAGGGGGTCACAGATACGCAGTATTTT. Translating it yields CSVEVKGVTDTQYF.

On this clonotype: Possible read error: a much larger clone is one base away. This chain connects TRBV2 to TRBJ1-2; D is perhaps TRBD1 (6 bases). The ends were cut back, 8 bases at V and 2 bases at J, with 15 bases in the middle. From germline, CDR1 is SNHLY and CDR2 FYNNEI. There are 14 residues in the CDR3. The CDR3 sequence: CASGAGTTNYGYTF. DNA for the CDR3: TGTGCCAGCGGTGCCGGGACAACCAACTATGGCTACACCTTC.

This sequence joins TRBV18 and TRBJ1-6; D remains unclear. With 2 bases removed from V and 6 bases from J, the gap between germline ends came to 5 bases. The CDR3 contains 13 residues. From germline, CDR1 is KGHSH and CDR2 LQKENI. CDR3: CASSPDTNSPLHF. The CDR3 bases are TGTGCCAGCTCACCAGACACTAATTCACCCCTCCACTTT.

This clonotype was seen repeatedly, ten times or more. V and J are TRBV15 and TRBJ2-4; 7 bases are shared with TRBD1. Looked up from germline, CDR1 is LNHNV and CDR2 is YYDKDF (reference sequence). Germline trimming cut 5 bases from V and 5 bases from J; bases unmatched to any gene: 3. The CDR3 covers 13 residues. CDR3 bases: TGTGCCACCAGCGGCGACAGGGAAAACATTCAGTACTTC. Amino acids: CATSGDRENIQYF.

About this clonotype itself: This is likely a read error, given that the CDR3 carries no conserved phenylalanine or tryptophan at its end. This CDR3 is CASSPRHLAGELFV. The CDR3 bases are TGTGCCAGCAGTCCCCGCCATCTCGCCGGGGAGCTGTTTGTT. This chain connects TRBV12-3 or TRBV12-4 to TRBJ2-2, with D uncertain. CDR3 length equals 14 residues. V lost 5 bases and J lost 6, with 13 bases in between.